Shown below are 15 T cell receptor beta chains from a single sample sequenced in a study of blood T cells in healthy people across ages. The authors ran a second PCR of 7 to 11 cycles using a sample-barcoded 5' primer and a J-beta primer mix. TCRdb used MiXCR to reprocess the 5' RACE reads, holding one entry per CDR3 protein. The table has over 600,000 distinct CDR3 sequences, around 38% seen once. The sequencing sample was made of blood. These receptors originate from a man aged 80 or over in good health.

This clonotype was detected ten times or more. This chain uses TRBV11-2 with TRBJ2-5, with 7 bases aligning to TRBD2. The CDR3 has 14 residues. The junction had 9 bases not matched to a gene; V was cut back by 4 bases and J by 7 bases. Germline-derived CDR1 and CDR2 are SGHAT and FQNNGV. CDR3 sequence reads: CASSSPGGALTQYF. CDR3 nucleotide sequence: TGTGCCAGCAGCTCCCCGGGGGGAGCTTTGACCCAGTACTTC. Filled out from reference TRBV11-2 and TRBJ2-5, the complete variable domain reads EAGVAQSPRYKIIEKRQSVAFWCNPISGHATLYWYQQILGQGPKLLIQFQNNGVVDDSQLPKDRFSAERLKGVDSTLKIQPAKLEDSAVYLCASSSPGGALTQYFGPGTRLLVL.

This clonotype turned up a few times. This rearrangement joins TRBV13 to TRBJ2-3; tentative D call: TRBD2 (6 bases). V lost 2 bases, J lost 0 bases, and 12 bases lay in between. CDR3 length: 16 residues. Germline V gene sequence: CDR1 PRHDT, CDR2 FYEKMQ (reference sequence). CDR3 bases: TGTGCCAGCAGCTTAAGAAAACGGGGGAGCACAGATACGCAGTATTTT. Its translation is CASSLRKRGSTDTQYF.

This clonotype was found a few times. The chain links TRBV29-1 to TRBJ2-3; the match to TRBD2 covers 12 bases. Losses at the gene ends were 0 bases for V and 0 bases for J; bases not matched to a gene: 10. Looked up from germline, CDR1 is SQVTM and CDR2 is ANQGSEA. This CDR3 has 19 amino acids. The CDR3 spells CSVEDSASGGAGSTDTQYF. The CDR3 DNA sequence: TGCAGCGTTGAAGATTCGGCTAGCGGGGGGGCTGGTAGCACAGATACGCAGTATTTT.

The chain couples TRBV20-1 to TRBJ1-5; D remains ambiguous. The CDR3 is 16 residues long. V was pared by 5 bases and J by 2 bases, with 19 bases between. Germline V gene sequence: CDR1 DFQATT, CDR2 SNEGSKA (reference sequence). The CDR3 nucleotides are TGCAGTGCTGGGCTCTTCCCGGGTGCGCGCAATCAGCCCCAGCATTTT. Its protein is CSAGLFPGARNQPQHF.

The V gene is TRBV11-2, the J gene TRBJ2-4; D possibly corresponds to TRBD1 (5 bases). The DNA end favors TRBJ2-7, so the J call may be wrong. CDR3 length: 16 residues. Germline CDR1 SGHAT, CDR2 FQNNGV. This CDR3 is CASSLGLRAHLYEQYF. The CDR3 region has the DNA TGTGCCAGCAGCTTAGGGCTCAGGGCCCACTTATACGAGCAGTACTTC.

The chain couples TRBV3-1 to TRBJ2-1; 8 positions match TRBD2. This CDR3 spans 18 amino acids. The J segment lost 0 bases and the V segment lost 0 bases, leaving 7 bases of the junction unmatched. Germline V gene data show CDR1 as LGHDT and CDR2 as YNNKEL (reference sequence). CDR3: CASSQDRSSGHSYNEQFF. The CDR3 DNA sequence: TGTGCCAGCAGCCAAGATCGATCTAGCGGGCACTCCTACAATGAGCAGTTCTTC.

The chain links TRBV20-1 to TRBJ2-3; 7 bases line up with TRBD2. This CDR3 region has 18 residues. J gave up 0 bases and V 5 bases, and 17 bases lay outside the gene matches. Germline CDR1 reads DFQATT; CDR2 reads SNEGSKA (reference sequence). CDR3 residues: CSAAPRSGKISSTDTQYF. CDR3 DNA sequence: TGCAGTGCTGCCCCTCGCAGCGGGAAAATCTCTAGCACAGATACGCAGTATTTT.

This clonotype was recorded only once. The chain recombines TRBV20-1 with TRBJ2-4; a possible D gene is TRBD2 (7 bases). TRBJ2-5 matches the DNA end more closely, so the J call is doubtful. CDR3 length: 15 residues. Germline CDR1 reads DFQATT; CDR2 reads SNEGSKA (reference sequence). CDR3 loop: CSARKGGQPQETQYF. Written as DNA, the CDR3 is TGCAGTGCTAGAAAGGGGGGGCAGCCGCAAGAGACCCAGTACTTC.

The rearrangement uses TRBV4-1 and TRBJ1-1; D may be TRBD1 (5 bases). Per the germline V gene, CDR1 is MGHRA and CDR2 is YSYEKL. The CDR3 length is 15 residues. With 1 base removed from V and 1 base from J, the gap between germline ends came to 10 bases. CDR3 loop: CASSQGQGPNTEAFF. The CDR3 DNA follows: TGCGCCAGCAGCCAAGGGCAGGGTCCGAACACTGAAGCTTTCTTT.

The V gene is TRBV12-3 or TRBV12-4, the J gene TRBJ1-4, with TRBD1 as a possible D gene (5 bases). The CDR3 has 13 residues. Trimming shortened V by 3 bases and J by 13 bases, and 15 bases separated the two germline ends. In DNA form, the CDR3 reads TGTGCCAGCAGTTTTGGCCCAAGCGGGGGACTGTTTTTT. This encodes CASSFGPSGGLFF.

Ten or more counts support this clonotype. The chain joins TRBV2 to TRBJ2-5, with D possibly being TRBD2 (5 bases). Germline lookup yields CDR1 SNHLY and CDR2 FYNNEI. The germline V and J ends were trimmed by 3 bases and 2 bases, with 13 bases remaining between them. This CDR3 is 15 amino acids long. CDR3 sequence reads: CASSEQRISQETQYF. As DNA, the CDR3 is TGTGCCAGCAGTGAGCAGCGGATAAGTCAAGAGACCCAGTACTTC. Using reference TRBV2 and TRBJ2-5 for the parts outside the CDR3, the full variable domain is EPEVTQTPSHQVTQMGQEVILRCVPISNHLYFYWYRQILGQKVEFLVSFYNNEISEKSEIFDDQFSVERPDGSNFTLKIRSTKLEDSAMYFCASSEQRISQETQYFGPGTRLLVL.

V gene TRBV28 combines with J gene TRBJ2-1; the D gene is possibly TRBD1 (6 bases). V was shortened by 2 bases and J by 2 bases, with 13 bases between the two germline ends. In germline, CDR1 is MDHEN, CDR2 SYDVKM. The CDR3 is 16 amino acids. As DNA, the CDR3 is TGTGCCAGCAGTTTAGGTTCAGGGGAAGCCTACAATGAGCAGTTCTTC. Residues: CASSLGSGEAYNEQFF.

This clonotype was seen a handful of times. The chain joins TRBV20-1 to TRBJ1-2; D might be TRBD1 (5 bases). The V end was cut by 6 bases, the J end by 2 bases, with 13 bases between. The CDR3 contains 13 residues. CDR1 is DFQATT and CDR2 is SNEGSKA in the germline V gene (reference sequence). The CDR3 is CSAPGQNNYGYTF. The CDR3 DNA follows: TGCAGTGCACCCGGACAAAACAACTATGGCTACACCTTC.

The chain recombines TRBV2 with TRBJ2-4, with TRBD1 matching over 8 bases. V was clipped by 6 bases and J by 1 base; unmatched bases: 8. Germline V CDR1 and CDR2: SNHLY, FYNNEI. The CDR3 spans 16 residues. CDR3 coding DNA: TGTGCCAGCAGAGCACAGGGGGAATGGGCCAAAAACATTCAGTACTTC. It is translated as CASRAQGEWAKNIQYF.

V is TRBV20-1 and J is TRBJ2-3; 7 nucleotides line up with TRBD2. The length of the CDR3 is 18 residues. V was pared by 0 bases and J by 0 bases, with 12 bases of the junction left unmatched. Germline V gene sequence: CDR1 DFQATT, CDR2 SNEGSKA (reference sequence). The CDR3 DNA sequence: TGCAGTGCTAGAGATTACGCGGGAGCACCATCTAGCACAGATACGCAGTATTTT. Its translation is CSARDYAGAPSSTDTQYF.